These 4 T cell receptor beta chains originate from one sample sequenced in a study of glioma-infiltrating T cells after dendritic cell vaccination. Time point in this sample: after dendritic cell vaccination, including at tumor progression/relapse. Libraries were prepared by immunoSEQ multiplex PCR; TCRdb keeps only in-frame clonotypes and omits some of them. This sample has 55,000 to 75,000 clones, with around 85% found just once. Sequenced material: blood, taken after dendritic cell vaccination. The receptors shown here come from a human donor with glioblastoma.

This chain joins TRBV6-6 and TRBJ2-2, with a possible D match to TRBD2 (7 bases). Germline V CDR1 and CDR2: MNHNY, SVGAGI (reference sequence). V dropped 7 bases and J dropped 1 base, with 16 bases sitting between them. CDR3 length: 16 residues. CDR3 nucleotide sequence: TGTGCCAGCACCAGCCGGGGGGCGAAGAACACCGGGGAGCTGTTTTTT. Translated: CASTSRGAKNTGELFF.

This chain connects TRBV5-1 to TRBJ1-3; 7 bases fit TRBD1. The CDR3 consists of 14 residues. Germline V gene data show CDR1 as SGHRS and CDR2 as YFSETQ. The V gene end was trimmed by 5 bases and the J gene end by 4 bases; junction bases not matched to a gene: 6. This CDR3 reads CASRMTGIGNTIYF. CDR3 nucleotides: TGCGCCAGCAGGATGACAGGGATCGGAAACACCATATATTTT.

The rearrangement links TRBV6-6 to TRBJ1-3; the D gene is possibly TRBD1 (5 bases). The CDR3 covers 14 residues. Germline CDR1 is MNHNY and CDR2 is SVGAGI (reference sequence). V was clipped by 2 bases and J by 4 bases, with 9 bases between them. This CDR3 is CASSYGQAGNTIYF. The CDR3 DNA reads TGTGCCAGCAGTTACGGACAAGCCGGAAACACCATATATTTT.

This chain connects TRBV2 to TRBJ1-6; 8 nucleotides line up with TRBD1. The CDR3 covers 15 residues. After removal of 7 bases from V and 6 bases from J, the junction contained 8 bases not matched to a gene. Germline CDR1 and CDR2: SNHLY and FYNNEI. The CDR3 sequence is CASIFDRGGNSPLHF. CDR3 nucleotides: TGTGCCAGCATTTTCGACAGGGGAGGTAATTCACCCCTCCACTTT.